This record concerns one T cell receptor beta chain sequence. Its antigen remains unknown. This entry comes from a study of cytomegalovirus exposure and HLA in healthy donors. Regarding the study as a whole: Upon later analysis, HLA-associated TCR beta chains proved more clonally expanded than other, equally common chains.

Trimming removed 5 bases from V and 8 bases from J; junction bases left unmatched: 7. This CDR3 is 13 amino acids long. CDR1 and CDR2 (germline): SEHNR, FQNEAQ (reference sequence). 60 Vbeta and 13 Jbeta primers were used in PCR. Assay used: immunoSEQ multiplex PCR; TCRdb lists only in-frame clones, some missing. Of 150,000 to 200,000 clones in the sample, 82% were seen once. The rearrangement joins TRBV7-9 to TRBJ1-2; 8 positions agree with TRBD1. This sequence was found in a girl aged 10 to 17 in good health and CMV-seropositive. The specimen sequenced was PBMCs. CDR3 in amino acids: CASSLLTGDGYTF. As DNA, the CDR3 is TGTGCCAGCAGCCTACTGACAGGGGACGGCTACACCTTC.